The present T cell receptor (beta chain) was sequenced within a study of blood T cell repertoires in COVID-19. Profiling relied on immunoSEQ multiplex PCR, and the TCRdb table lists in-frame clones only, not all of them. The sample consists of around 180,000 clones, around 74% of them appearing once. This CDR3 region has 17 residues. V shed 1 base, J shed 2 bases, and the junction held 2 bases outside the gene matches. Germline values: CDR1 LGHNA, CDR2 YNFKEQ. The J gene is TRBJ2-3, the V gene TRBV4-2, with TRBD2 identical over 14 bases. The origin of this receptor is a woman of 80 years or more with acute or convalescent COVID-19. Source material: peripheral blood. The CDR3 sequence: CASSQGGLAGVTDTQYF. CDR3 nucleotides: TGTGCCAGCAGCCAAGGGGGACTAGCGGGAGTCACAGATACGCAGTATTTT.